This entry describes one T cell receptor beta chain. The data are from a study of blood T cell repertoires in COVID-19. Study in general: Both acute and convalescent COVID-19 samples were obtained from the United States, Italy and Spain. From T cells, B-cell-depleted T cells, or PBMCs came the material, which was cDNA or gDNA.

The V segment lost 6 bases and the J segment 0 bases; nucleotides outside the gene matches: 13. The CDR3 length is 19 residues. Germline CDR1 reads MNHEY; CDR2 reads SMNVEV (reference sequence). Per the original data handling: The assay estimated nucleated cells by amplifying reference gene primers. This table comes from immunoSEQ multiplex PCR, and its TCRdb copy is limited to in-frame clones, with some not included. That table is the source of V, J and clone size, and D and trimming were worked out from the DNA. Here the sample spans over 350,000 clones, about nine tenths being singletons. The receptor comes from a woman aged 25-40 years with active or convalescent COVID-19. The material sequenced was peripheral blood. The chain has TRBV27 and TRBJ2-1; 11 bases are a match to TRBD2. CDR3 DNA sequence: TGTGCCAGCAGCCCCGGGGTAGCGGGAGGGTGGAGCTCCTACAATGAGCAGTTCTTC. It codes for CASSPGVAGGWSSYNEQFF.